The next 25 T cell receptor beta chains were all read from a single sample in a study of immune characterization of retroperitoneal liposarcoma. Via MiXCR, TCRdb re-called the PCR reads, giving one row per CDR3 protein. This sample has around 11,000 distinct CDR3 sequences, with roughly a quarter found just once. Sequenced input: tumor tissue. These receptors all stem from a male donor with retroperitoneal liposarcoma.

This clonotype was seen many times. CDR3 nucleotides: TGTGCCAGCAGCAAAACAGGGAACACCGGGGAGCTGTTTTTT. Its protein is CASSKTGNTGELFF. The chain employs TRBV7-6 and TRBJ2-2; D perhaps matches TRBD1 (5 bases). This CDR3 spans 14 amino acids. In germline, CDR1 is SGHVS, CDR2 FNYEAQ. The V end lost 5 bases, the J end lost 1 base, and 8 bases lay between the germline ends.

This clonotype was counted a few times. The chain combines TRBV6-1 with TRBJ2-7, with D possibly being TRBD2 (6 bases). The CDR3 runs to 11 residues. V was cut by 7 bases and J by 9 bases, with 13 bases left in between. From germline, CDR1 is MNHNS and CDR2 SASEGT. CDR3 nucleotides: TGTGCCAGCACCAAGGGAGGCCCGCAGTACTTC. This codes for CASTKGGPQYF.

Only a few counts were recorded for this clonotype. The chain is built from TRBV7-6 and TRBJ2-1; possibly TRBD1 for D (6 bases). CDR3 length: 17 residues. Germline V gives CDR1 SGHVS, CDR2 FNYEAQ. V dropped 5 bases and J dropped 0 bases, with 17 bases sitting between them. DNA of the CDR3: TGTGCCAGCAGCAATCCGGGACACCAAAGCTCCTACAATGAGCAGTTCTTC. Its translation is CASSNPGHQSSYNEQFF.

This clonotype was found a few times. The rearrangement uses TRBV11-2 and TRBJ2-3; 8 bases match TRBD2. CDR1 is SGHAT and CDR2 is FQNNGV in the germline V gene. The CDR3 has 15 amino acids. V lost 1 base, J lost 4 bases, and 4 bases stayed unmatched. The CDR3 loop reads CASSLAGGAPDTQYF. CDR3 coding DNA: TGTGCCAGCAGCTTAGCGGGGGGGGCCCCAGATACGCAGTATTTT. The full variable domain, its missing parts supplied by reference TRBV11-2 and TRBJ2-3, is EAGVAQSPRYKIIEKRQSVAFWCNPISGHATLYWYQQILGQGPKLLIQFQNNGVVDDSQLPKDRFSAERLKGVDSTLKIQPAKLEDSAVYLCASSLAGGAPDTQYFGPGTRLTVL.

In its sample, this clonotype was seen once. This CDR3 is CASSRGRKNTEAFF. The DNA for the CDR3 is TGTGCCAGTAGTCGGGGGCGCAAGAACACTGAAGCTTTCTTT. V and J are TRBV19 and TRBJ1-1; D may be TRBD1 (6 bases). The V gene's germline CDR1 is LNHDA and CDR2 SQIVND (reference sequence). Trimming removed 5 bases at V and 1 base at J, with 11 bases between. The CDR3 loop spans 14 amino acids.

In its sample, this clonotype ranks as medium-sized. The J gene is TRBJ2-3, the V gene TRBV12-3 or TRBV12-4; TRBD2 aligns across 9 bases. This CDR3 is 17 amino acids long. The junction had 9 bases not matched to a gene; V was cut back by 0 bases and J by 5 bases. CDR3 sequence (DNA): TGTGCCAGCAGTTTAGCCTACGGCGGGAGGGCCGGAGATACGCAGTATTTT. It codes for CASSLAYGGRAGDTQYF.

This clonotype appeared many times. The genes are TRBV6-1 and TRBJ2-1; weak D call: TRBD1 (6 bases). The last part of the DNA fits TRBJ2-7 better; the J call may be wrong. This CDR3 is 14 amino acids long. Germline CDR1 MNHNS, CDR2 SASEGT. The CDR3 is CASSEYGTNYEQYF. The CDR3 region has the DNA TGTGCCAGCAGTGAATATGGGACAAACTACGAGCAGTACTTC.

In this sample, this clonotype turned up many times. This chain links TRBV12-3 or TRBV12-4 with TRBJ2-3; a possible D gene is TRBD2 (6 bases). Trimming removed 6 bases at V and 4 bases at J, with 17 bases between. The CDR3 covers 15 residues. The CDR3 DNA reads as TGTGCCAGCAGCCCCACTAGCTCCGTCGCAGATACGCAGTATTTT. Translating it yields CASSPTSSVADTQYF.

The gene calls are TRBV4-3 and TRBJ1-1, with D possibly TRBD1 on 5 matching bases. Looked up from germline, CDR1 is LGHNA and CDR2 is YSLEER. The germline V and J ends were trimmed by 3 bases and 0 bases, with 14 bases remaining between them. This CDR3 region has 16 residues. The CDR3 nucleotides read TGCGCCAGCAGCCAGGGTACTTCGACAGTGAACACTGAAGCTTTCTTT. This translates into CASSQGTSTVNTEAFF.

The rearrangement joins TRBV27 to TRBJ2-1, with 8 bases lining up with TRBD2. This CDR3 has 14 amino acids. Germline V gene data show CDR1 as MNHEY and CDR2 as SMNVEV (reference sequence). V trimming: 5 bases; J trimming: 13 bases; junction bases outside the gene matches: 13. CDR3 sequence reads: CASSPGLGGETQFF. The DNA for the CDR3 is TGTGCCAGCAGTCCGGGACTAGGAGGGGAGACCCAGTTCTTC.

Worth noting for this clonotype: This CDR3 fails to terminate in the conserved phenylalanine or tryptophan, so it likely reflects a read error. The chain links TRBV7-2 to TRBJ2-1, with D perhaps matching TRBD2 (7 bases). With the DNA end fitting TRBJ2-5 better, the J assignment may be wrong. CDR1 and CDR2 (germline): SGHTA, FQGNSA. The CDR3 length is 16 residues. CDR3 coding DNA: TGTGCCAGCAGCTTAGTGGTAGGGGGGGGTCAAGAGACCCAGTACCCC. The encoded protein is CASSLVVGGGQETQYP.

The chain combines TRBV6-5 with TRBJ2-1, with 11 bases aligning to TRBD2. The J segment lost 13 bases and the V segment lost 5 bases, leaving 13 bases of the junction unmatched. Germline CDR1 reads MNHEY; CDR2 reads SVGAGI. This CDR3 has 15 amino acids. The CDR3 region is CASSRSGGEQETQFF. CDR3 nucleotide sequence: TGTGCCAGCAGTCGTAGCGGGGGGGAACAAGAGACCCAGTTCTTC.

As concerns this clonotype: This may stem from a read error, because a much larger clone lies one nucleotide away. The chain employs TRBV6-5 and TRBJ2-1, with TRBD1 identical over 7 bases. TRBJ2-7 matches the DNA end more closely, so the J call is doubtful. The CDR3 extends over 15 amino acids. Looked up from germline, CDR1 is MNHEY and CDR2 is SVGAGI. The CDR3 DNA sequence: TGTGCCAGCAGTTACTCGGGGGACAGTGCCTACGAGCAGTACTTC. Translation: CASSYSGDSAYEQYF.

This clonotype is labeled medium-sized (0.01 to 0.1%). The chain carries TRBV6-1 and TRBJ2-1; 9 bases agree with TRBD2. TRBJ2-7 explains the end of the DNA better; the J call may be wrong. CDR3 length: 17 residues. Looked up from germline, CDR1 is MNHNS and CDR2 is SASEGT. CDR3 sequence: CASSEEYLAGFNNEQYF. The CDR3, as DNA: TGTGCCAGCAGTGAAGAGTACCTAGCGGGATTTAACAATGAGCAGTACTTC.

The chain carries TRBV7-6 and TRBJ2-1; D unclear. In germline, CDR1 is SGHVS, CDR2 FNYEAQ. CDR3 length: 14 residues. V lost 1 base to trimming and J lost 13 bases, with 17 bases between them. The DNA for the CDR3 is TGTGCCAGCAGCTTAGAAGGGTACCAAGAGACCCAGTTCTTC. Its translation is CASSLEGYQETQFF.

This chain joins TRBV27 and TRBJ2-1, with 9 bases aligning to TRBD2. Near its end, the DNA agrees better with TRBJ2-5, so the J call may be wrong. This CDR3 is 13 amino acids long. Germline V CDR1 and CDR2: MNHEY, SMNVEV (reference sequence). This CDR3 reads CASLWTSVTDQYF. DNA for the CDR3: TGTGCCAGCCTCTGGACTAGCGTTACGGACCAGTACTTC.

Details on this clonotype: This clone may be a read error of a much larger clone one base away. This rearrangement joins TRBV12-3 or TRBV12-4 to TRBJ2-4; 11 bases are shared with TRBD2. This CDR3 region has 14 residues. The V segment lost 10 bases and the J segment 13 bases; nucleotides outside the gene matches: 15. The CDR3 spells CANRLAGRFNEQYF. The CDR3 coding sequence is TGTGCCAACAGACTAGCGGGGAGATTCAATGAGCAGTACTTC.

V usage is TRBV12-3 or TRBV12-4 and J usage is TRBJ1-2; a possible D gene is TRBD1 (6 bases). This CDR3 spans 16 amino acids. Trimming took off 5 bases at V and 2 bases at J, with 18 bases between the two ends. Here the CDR3 reads CASSPSGGRSNYGYTF. The CDR3, as DNA: TGTGCCAGCAGTCCCTCTGGGGGCAGGTCGAACTATGGCTACACCTTC.

This clonotype counts as medium-sized (0.01 to 0.1%). This chain uses TRBV7-2 with TRBJ2-1, with D maybe TRBD2 (6 bases). CDR3 size: 15 residues. With 7 bases removed from V and 13 bases from J, the gap between germline ends came to 26 bases. Germline-derived CDR1 and CDR2 are SGHTA and FQGNSA. In nucleotides, the CDR3 is TGTGCCAGCACCACTTCGCGGGACTCCCAAGAGACCCAGTTCTTC. This translates into CASTTSRDSQETQFF.

Within the sample, this clonotype is medium-sized. This chain links TRBV6-1 with TRBJ2-1; D remains unclear. The CDR3 spans 12 residues. From germline, CDR1 is MNHNS and CDR2 SASEGT. The ends were cut back, 6 bases at V and 9 bases at J, with 12 bases in the middle. The CDR3 DNA reads as TGTGCCAGCAGCGACCTCCAGGCTGAGCAGTTCTTC. Its translation is CASSDLQAEQFF.

This clonotype turned up a few times. J is TRBJ2-1 and V is TRBV24-1; D unclear. The last part of the DNA fits TRBJ2-5 better; the J call may be wrong. Germline V CDR1 and CDR2: KGHDR, SFDVKD. This CDR3 region has 13 residues. The CDR3 loop reads CATSDLDKETQYF. Here the CDR3 DNA reads TGTGCCACCAGTGATTTAGATAAAGAGACCCAGTACTTC.

In this sample, this clonotype is medium-sized. This chain links TRBV7-2 with TRBJ2-5; D might be TRBD1 (6 bases). Germline CDR1 and CDR2: SGHTA and FQGNSA. The V end lost 1 base, the J end lost 5 bases, and 14 bases lay between the germline ends. This CDR3 comprises 15 residues. CDR3 in DNA: TGTGCCAGCAGCTTAGGGGGACATCAAGGGGAGACCCAGTACTTC. Protein sequence: CASSLGGHQGETQYF.

The rearrangement uses TRBV12-3 or TRBV12-4 and TRBJ1-2; 9 bases map to TRBD1. V lost 7 bases, J lost 7 bases, and 19 bases stayed unmatched. The CDR3 has 17 amino acids. CDR3 DNA: TGTGCCAGCACCCCGGGACAGGGAATTAGCCTGGTGAGTGGCTACACCTTC. Protein product: CASTPGQGISLVSGYTF.

J is TRBJ2-1 and V is TRBV6-6; D possibly corresponds to TRBD2 (6 bases). Germline loops: CDR1 MNHNY, CDR2 SVGAGI (reference sequence). The CDR3 loop spans 13 amino acids. Trimming stripped 8 bases from V and 9 bases from J, with 17 bases between. The CDR3 bases are TGTGCCAGCGCTCTAGTGGAGGGCGGTGAGCAGTTCTTC. This encodes CASALVEGGEQFF.

This clonotype is labeled as medium-sized. The DNA of the CDR3 is TGTGCCAGCATCCCCGGAACAGGAGATACGCAGTATTTT. Translated, it gives CASIPGTGDTQYF. The gene calls are TRBV12-3 or TRBV12-4 and TRBJ2-3, with a possible D match to TRBD1 (5 bases). With 7 bases removed from V and 5 bases from J, the gap between germline ends came to 13 bases. This CDR3 spans 13 amino acids.